This T cell receptor (beta chain) was captured in a study of blood T cells in healthy people across ages. Study-wide results and caveats: Estimates drawn from one million T cells were deemed to understate diversity. Greater diversity and more naive CD4+ cells were seen in long-lived donors than in aged donors.

Notes on this clonotype: What it binds is unknown.

This CDR3 contains 13 residues. Looked up from germline, CDR1 is MNHEY and CDR2 is SVGEGT. The trim removed 4 bases at V and 5 bases at J, leaving 4 bases unmatched. Combining a sample-barcoded 5' primer with a J-beta primer mix, a second PCR ran for about 6 to 12 cycles. Each sample yielded at least 3 million CDR3-containing paired-end reads. TCRdb fed the 5' RACE reads into MiXCR, producing one record per CDR3 protein. The sample carries fewer than 2,000,000 distinct CDR3 sequences, more than 35% recorded once. The V call is TRBV6-2 or TRBV6-3, the J call TRBJ2-7; 8 positions match TRBD1. The sequence derives from a human donor in good health. The material sequenced was blood. The CDR3 reads CASSWNRGNEQYF. The CDR3 DNA sequence: TGTGCCAGCAGTTGGAACAGGGGGAACGAGCAGTACTTC.